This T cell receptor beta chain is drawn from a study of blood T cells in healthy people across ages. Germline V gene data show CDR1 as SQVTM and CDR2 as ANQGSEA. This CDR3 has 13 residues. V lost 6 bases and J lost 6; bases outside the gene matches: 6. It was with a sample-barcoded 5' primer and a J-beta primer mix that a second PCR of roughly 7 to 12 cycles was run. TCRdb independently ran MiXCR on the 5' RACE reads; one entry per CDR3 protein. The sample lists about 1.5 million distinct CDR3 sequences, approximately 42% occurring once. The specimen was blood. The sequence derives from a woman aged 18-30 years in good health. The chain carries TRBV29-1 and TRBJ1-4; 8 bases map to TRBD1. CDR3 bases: TGCAGCGTCGGACAGGGCCCGGATGAAAAACTGTTTTTT. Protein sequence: CSVGQGPDEKLFF.